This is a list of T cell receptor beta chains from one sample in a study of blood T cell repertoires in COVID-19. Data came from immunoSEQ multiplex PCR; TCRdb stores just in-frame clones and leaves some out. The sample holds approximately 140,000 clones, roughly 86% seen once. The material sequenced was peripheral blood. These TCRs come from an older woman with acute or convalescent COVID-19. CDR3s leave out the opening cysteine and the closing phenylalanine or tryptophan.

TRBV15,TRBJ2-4,ATSRGVIAKNIQY
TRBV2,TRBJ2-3,ASSPGYTQY
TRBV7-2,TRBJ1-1,ASSTELGPSGSEAF
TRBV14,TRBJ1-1,ASSLPGLEAF
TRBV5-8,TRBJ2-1,ASSPPGRAGYNEQF
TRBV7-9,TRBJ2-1,ASSLSPGTGGIEQF
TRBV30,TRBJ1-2,AWSVLGLGGAHGYT
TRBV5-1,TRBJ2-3,ASSLGTATDTQY
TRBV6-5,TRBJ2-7,ASTLGPTYEQY
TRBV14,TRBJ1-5,ASSPVRESWPQH
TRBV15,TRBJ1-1,ATSRDILTGGTAEAF
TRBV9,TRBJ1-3,ASSLLGQAVGNTIY
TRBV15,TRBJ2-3,ATSSLFRGSDTQY
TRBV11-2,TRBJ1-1,ASSLGGDAEAF
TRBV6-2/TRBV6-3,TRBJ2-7,AGRLGGPYNLSSYEQY
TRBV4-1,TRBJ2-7,ASSQELKLSAYEQY
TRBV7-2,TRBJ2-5,ASSFQRGVRETQY
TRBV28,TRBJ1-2,ASRRLGDLANYGYT
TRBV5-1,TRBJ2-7,ASSLDEGGILNEQY
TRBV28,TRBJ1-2,ASSLSGGTYGYT
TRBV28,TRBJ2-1,ASGKARGIAEQF
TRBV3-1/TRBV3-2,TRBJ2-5,ASSRRLAGAKETQY
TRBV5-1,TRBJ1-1,ASSLLTGDTEAF
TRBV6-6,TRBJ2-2,ASSPPSLAGGVTGELF
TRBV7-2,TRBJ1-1,ASSLGTVNTEAF
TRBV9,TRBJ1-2,ASSVLQGADGYT
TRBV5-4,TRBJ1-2,ASSKDSTYYGYT
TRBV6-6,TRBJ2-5,ASSYMEGRGQETQY
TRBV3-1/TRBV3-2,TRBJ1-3,ASSQVRSSGNTIY
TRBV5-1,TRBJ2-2,ASSLAGQGVGELF
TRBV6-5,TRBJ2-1,ASRAGGWSYNEQF